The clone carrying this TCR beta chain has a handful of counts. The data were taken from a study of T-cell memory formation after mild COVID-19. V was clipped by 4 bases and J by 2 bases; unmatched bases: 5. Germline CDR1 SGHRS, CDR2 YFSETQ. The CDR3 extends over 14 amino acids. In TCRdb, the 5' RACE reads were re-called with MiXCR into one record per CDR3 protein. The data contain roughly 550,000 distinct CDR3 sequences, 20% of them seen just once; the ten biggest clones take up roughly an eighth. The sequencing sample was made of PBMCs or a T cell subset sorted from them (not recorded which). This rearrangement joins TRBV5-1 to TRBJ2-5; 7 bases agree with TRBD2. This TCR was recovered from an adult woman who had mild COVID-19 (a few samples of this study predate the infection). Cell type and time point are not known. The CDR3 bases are TGCGCCAGCAGCCTCGGGGAGGGGCAAGAGACCCAGTACTTC. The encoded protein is CASSLGEGQETQYF.